The rows below give T cell receptor beta chains drawn from one sample of a study of read filtering for tumor transcriptome and immune sequencing. One entry per CDR3 protein, called by TCRdb with MiXCR from the reads. The sample has about 54,000 distinct CDR3 sequences; roughly an eighth are singletons. What was sequenced was a population of CD138-negative cells sorted from bone marrow. Source of these receptors: a donor aged 40 or older with multiple myeloma. CDR3s include the opening cysteine and the closing phenylalanine or tryptophan. The D gene is left open where the match is weak. Size values are once, few and many counts, or a class for expanded clones, and some rows have none.

size: many
J: TRBJ2-7
length: 16
D: NA
V: TRBV20-1
DNA: TGCAGTGCTAGAGAAGTAGGGGGATCGGCCTCCTACGAGCAGTACTTC
CDR3: CSAREVGGSASYEQYF

size: NA
J: TRBJ2-3
length: 14
D: NA
V: TRBV5-1
DNA: TGCGCCGCACGACTTGGAGGCGCCGGAGATACGCAGTATTTT
CDR3: CAARLGGAGDTQYF

size: many
J: TRBJ2-4
length: 15
D: TRBD1
V: TRBV11-1
DNA: TGTGCCAGCAGCTCAGGGGGCTTGACCAAAAACATTCAGTACTTC
CDR3: CASSSGGLTKNIQYF

size: many
J: TRBJ1-2
length: 14
D: NA
V: TRBV2
DNA: TGTGCCAGCACGGGGGACCCACCTAACTATGGCTACACCTTC
CDR3: CASTGDPPNYGYTF

size: many
J: TRBJ2-6
length: 14
D: NA
V: TRBV7-3
DNA: TGTGCCAGCAGCTTGAGCGCTGGGGCCAACGTCCTGACTTTC
CDR3: CASSLSAGANVLTF

size: many
J: TRBJ1-1
length: 13
D: NA
V: TRBV12-3/TRBV12-4
DNA: TGTGCCAGCAGTAGGCTCCGTGGCACTGAAGCTTTCTTT
CDR3: CASSRLRGTEAFF

size: many
J: TRBJ1-5
length: 14
D: NA
V: TRBV5-1
DNA: TGCGCCAGCAGCTTGGGTACACAGAATCAGCCCCAGCATTTT
CDR3: CASSLGTQNQPQHF

size: many
J: TRBJ2-3
length: 14
D: NA
V: TRBV7-2
DNA: TGTGCCAGCAGCTCCTCTCTAGCCGCAGATACGCAGTATTTT
CDR3: CASSSSLAADTQYF

size: many
J: TRBJ2-5
length: 17
D: TRBD2
V: TRBV4-1
DNA: TGCGCCAGCAGCCAAGATCCGGTAGCGGGGGACCAAGAGACCCAGTACTTC
CDR3: CASSQDPVAGDQETQYF

size: many
J: TRBJ2-1
length: 12
D: NA
V: TRBV7-9
DNA: TGTGCCAGCAGTCCCCCGCCGGGTGAGCAGTTCTTC
CDR3: CASSPPPGEQFF

size: many
J: TRBJ2-1
length: 17
D: TRBD2
V: TRBV5-6
DNA: TGTGCCAGCAGCTTGGCCTTTAGCGGGCCCTCCTACAATGAGCAGTTCTTC
CDR3: CASSLAFSGPSYNEQFF

size: NA
J: TRBJ2-1
length: 14
D: TRBD2
V: TRBV19
DNA: TGTGCCAGTAGTATACTAGCGGGGGGGCAAGGAGGTTTGTTC
CDR3: CASSILAGGQGGLF

size: few
J: TRBJ2-7
length: 15
D: NA
V: TRBV13
DNA: TGTGCCAGCAGCTTGTACCGGGACAAACGATACGAGCAGTACTTC
CDR3: CASSLYRDKRYEQYF

size: many
J: TRBJ2-5
length: 14
D: NA
V: TRBV5-1
DNA: TGCGCCAGCAGCTTGTTAGGACCACAAGAGACCCAGTACTTC
CDR3: CASSLLGPQETQYF

size: many
J: TRBJ2-1
length: 15
D: TRBD2
V: TRBV5-1
DNA: TGCGCCAGCAGCTTGGTGTCTAGCGGTTACAATGAGCAGTTCTTC
CDR3: CASSLVSSGYNEQFF

size: many
J: TRBJ2-5
length: 13
D: NA
V: TRBV29-1
DNA: TGCAGCGTTGGGAGAGGGGATCGGGAGACCCAGTACTTC
CDR3: CSVGRGDRETQYF

size: many
J: TRBJ1-1
length: 10
D: NA
V: TRBV29-1
DNA: TGCAGCGTTGAATACACTGAAGCTTTCTTT
CDR3: CSVEYTEAFF

size: many
J: TRBJ1-4
length: 15
D: NA
V: TRBV5-1
DNA: TGCGCCAGCAGCTTGGAAGCGGGACCTAATGAAAAACTGTTTTTT
CDR3: CASSLEAGPNEKLFF

size: many
J: TRBJ1-1
length: 17
D: NA
V: TRBV6-6
DNA: TGTGCCAGCAGCGAGAAACCGCTTGGACTTGGGGGGACTGAAGCTTTCTTT
CDR3: CASSEKPLGLGGTEAFF

size: many
J: TRBJ2-7
length: 12
D: NA
V: TRBV6-6
DNA: TGTGCCAGCAATCCCGGGACTTACGAGCAGTACTTC
CDR3: CASNPGTYEQYF

size: many
J: TRBJ2-7
length: 13
D: TRBD1
V: TRBV10-3
DNA: TGTGCCACGGGACAGGGGGCGCAAGGGGAGCAGTACTTC
CDR3: CATGQGAQGEQYF

size: many
J: TRBJ2-3
length: 14
D: NA
V: TRBV20-1
DNA: TGCAGTGCTAGAGACGCGCATGTCTCCGATACGCAGTATTTT
CDR3: CSARDAHVSDTQYF

size: many
J: TRBJ2-3
length: 16
D: TRBD1
V: TRBV25-1
DNA: TGTGCCAGCAGTGCAGGGACAGGGAGAGGCACAGATACGCAGTATTTT
CDR3: CASSAGTGRGTDTQYF

size: many
J: TRBJ1-1
length: 16
D: NA
V: TRBV6-5
DNA: TGTGCCAGCAGTTGGCAGGAGGGTAAGGGCGACACTGAAGCTTTCTTT
CDR3: CASSWQEGKGDTEAFF

size: many
J: TRBJ2-5
length: 14
D: NA
V: TRBV4-1
DNA: TGCGCCAGCAGCCAAGACAATCGCCCCTCGACCCAGTACTTC
CDR3: CASSQDNRPSTQYF

size: many
J: TRBJ2-6
length: 17
D: NA
V: TRBV14
DNA: TGTGCCAGCAGCCAAGATAAGGGGTCCGCAGGGGCCAACGTCCTGACTTTC
CDR3: CASSQDKGSAGANVLTF

size: many
J: TRBJ2-1
length: 17
D: TRBD1
V: TRBV4-1
DNA: TGCGCCAGCAGCCCAGGACAGGGCATACGCTCCTACAATGAGCAGTTCTTC
CDR3: CASSPGQGIRSYNEQFF

size: many
J: TRBJ1-5
length: 19
D: TRBD1
V: TRBV19
DNA: TGTGCCAGTATTGGATTACTGGGACAGGCTGGCGGTGGCAATCAGCCCCAGCATTTT
CDR3: CASIGLLGQAGGGNQPQHF

size: many
J: TRBJ1-1
length: 13
D: NA
V: TRBV6-2/TRBV6-3
DNA: TGTGCCAGCAGTTACAGCCTGAACACTGAAGCTTTCTTT
CDR3: CASSYSLNTEAFF

size: many
J: TRBJ2-1
length: 15
D: NA
V: TRBV3-1
DNA: TGTGCCAGCAGCCAGACAGACAGATCCTACAATGAGCAGTTCTTC
CDR3: CASSQTDRSYNEQFF

size: many
J: TRBJ1-2
length: 14
D: TRBD1
V: TRBV6-1
DNA: TGTGCCAGCACCGCCGGACAGGGGTTCGTCGGCTACACCTTC
CDR3: CASTAGQGFVGYTF

size: many
J: TRBJ1-1
length: 17
D: NA
V: TRBV6-5
DNA: TGTGCCAGCAGTTACTCGAAAAGGGCAGCCTTGAACACTGAAGCTTTCTTT
CDR3: CASSYSKRAALNTEAFF

size: many
J: TRBJ2-5
length: 13
D: NA
V: TRBV3-1
DNA: TGTGCCAGCAGCCAAAACCAGGGGGAGACCCAGTACTTC
CDR3: CASSQNQGETQYF

size: NA
J: TRBJ1-5
length: 13
D: NA
V: TRBV25-1
DNA: TGTGCCAGCGCCGGACAGTCCAATCAGCCCCAGCATTTT
CDR3: CASAGQSNQPQHF

size: many
J: TRBJ2-1
length: 16
D: NA
V: TRBV25-1
DNA: TGTGCCAGCAGTGAATTTTGGGTCGGCTCCTACAATGAGCAGCTCTTC
CDR3: CASSEFWVGSYNEQLF